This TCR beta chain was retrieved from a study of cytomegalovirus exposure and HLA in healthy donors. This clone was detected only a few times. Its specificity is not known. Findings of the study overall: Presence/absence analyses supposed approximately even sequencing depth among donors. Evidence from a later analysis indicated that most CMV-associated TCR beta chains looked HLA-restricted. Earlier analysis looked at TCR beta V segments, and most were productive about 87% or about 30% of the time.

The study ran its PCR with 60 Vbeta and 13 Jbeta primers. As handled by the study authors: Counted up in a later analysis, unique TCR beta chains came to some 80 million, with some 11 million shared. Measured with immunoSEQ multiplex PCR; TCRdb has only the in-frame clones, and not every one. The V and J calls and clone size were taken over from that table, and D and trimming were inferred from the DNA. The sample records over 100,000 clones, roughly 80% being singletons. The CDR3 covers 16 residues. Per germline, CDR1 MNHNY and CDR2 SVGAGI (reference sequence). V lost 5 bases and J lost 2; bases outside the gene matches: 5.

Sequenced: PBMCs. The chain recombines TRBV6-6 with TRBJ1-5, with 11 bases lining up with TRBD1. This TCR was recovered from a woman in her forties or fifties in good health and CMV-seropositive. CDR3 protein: CASSQGTGGGNQPQHF. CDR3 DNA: TGTGCCAGCAGTCAAGGGACAGGGGGAGGCAATCAGCCCCAGCATTTT.